Given below is one T cell receptor beta chain in context. Antigen: not known. Profiling relied on immunoSEQ multiplex PCR, and the TCRdb table lists in-frame clones only, not all of them. The table records nearly 600,000 clones, nearly 97% of them present only once. This sample stems from a study of shared clonotypes between healthy human individuals. Overall study findings and caveats: As a rule, naive subsets had a larger estimated richness than memory subsets.

The naive CD8 fraction comprised CD45RO-negative cells positively selected for CCR7 and excluded terminally differentiated effector memory CD45RA+ cells. Germline assignment: CDR1 LNHNV and CDR2 YYDKDF (reference sequence). V lost 2 bases, J lost 2 bases, and 15 bases lay in between. This CDR3 has 17 amino acids. The V and J genes are TRBV15 and TRBJ2-2; D gene ambiguous. Material: naive CD8+ T cells sorted from blood. The sequence came from a woman in her twenties or thirties in good health. The chain's CDR3 is CATSRSLKNTNTGELFF. The CDR3 nucleotides are TGTGCCACCAGCAGATCCCTTAAAAATACTAACACCGGGGAGCTGTTTTTT.